The 20 T cell receptor beta chains reported below all come from one sample, sequenced in a study of identical twins (dated by TCRdb to about 2016). The protocol used for the library was 5' RACE. Reads for this sample came from an Illumina HiSeq 2000. TCRdb reworked the public reads: Q25 trimming with fastp, MiXCR clone assembly, productive beta chains retained. Records with the same CDR3 protein are collapsed into one entry carrying the most frequent genes and DNA. This sample comprises hundreds of thousands of distinct CDR3 sequences, around 21% of them detected only once. The ten largest clonotypes hold 4% to 5.5% of the sample. The data were also submitted as part of a second study, on T cells expressing NK-cell markers.

Sequenced input: PBMCs. The receptors shown here come from a woman aged 18 to 35 in good health.

This sequence joins TRBV27 and TRBJ2-2; 9 nucleotides match TRBD2. The CDR3 contains 16 residues. With 2 bases clipped from V and 5 bases from J, the junction kept 6 bases outside the gene matches. Germline V gene sequence: CDR1 MNHEY, CDR2 SMNVEV (reference sequence). Here the CDR3 DNA reads TGTGCCAGCAGTTTACCGGGACTAGCAAGGACCGGGGAGCTGTTTTTT. This encodes CASSLPGLARTGELFF.

This clonotype was counted between two and nine times. The gene calls are TRBV10-3 and TRBJ2-7; possibly TRBD1 for D (5 bases). The CDR3 consists of 13 residues. Per germline, CDR1 ENHRY and CDR2 SYGVKD. The V end lost 6 bases, the J end lost 2 bases, and 11 bases lay between the germline ends. The CDR3 nucleotides read TGTGCCATCAGAAACGACAGTCCCTACGAGCAGTACTTC. Its translation is CAIRNDSPYEQYF.

The chain links TRBV7-9 to TRBJ2-7; the D gene could be TRBD1 or TRBD2 (5 bases each). V gave up 5 bases and J gave up 0 bases, with 17 bases separating them. CDR3 size: 16 residues. Germline values: CDR1 SEHNR, CDR2 FQNEAQ (reference sequence). In DNA, the CDR3 is TGTGCCAGCAGCCCCCGGTTCGGGACGGACTCCTACGAGCAGTACTTC. It specifies CASSPRFGTDSYEQYF.

This chain joins TRBV24-1 and TRBJ2-3; either TRBD1 or TRBD2 may fit D (5 bases each). V was clipped by 4 bases and J by 10 bases, with 8 bases between them. The CDR3 spans 11 residues. CDR1 is KGHDR, CDR2 SFDVKD, per germline. CDR3 residues: CATSEGPAQYF. In DNA, the CDR3 is TGTGCCACCAGTGAGGGACCGGCGCAGTATTTT.

The chain links TRBV20-1 to TRBJ2-3; weak D call: TRBD2 (5 bases). Trimming removed 2 bases at V and 0 bases at J, with 15 bases between. Germline CDR1 is DFQATT and CDR2 is SNEGSKA (reference sequence). The CDR3 runs to 16 residues. The CDR3: CSARPPSGVSTDTQYF. The CDR3 coding sequence is TGCAGTGCTAGACCTCCAAGCGGTGTAAGCACAGATACGCAGTATTTT.

This clonotype was observed a few times. This rearrangement joins TRBV3-1 to TRBJ2-7; D is possibly TRBD1 (5 bases). The CDR3 has 14 residues. V was shortened by 1 base and J by 4 bases, with 11 bases between the two germline ends. The germline V gene has CDR1 LGHDT and CDR2 YNNKEL (reference sequence). The CDR3 sequence is CASSQVQGRYEQYF. In DNA form, the CDR3 reads TGTGCCAGCAGCCAAGTTCAGGGTCGGTACGAGCAGTACTTC.

V and J are TRBV7-9 and TRBJ2-1; TRBD2 matches at 9 bases. The CDR3 consists of 14 residues. Unmatched junction bases numbered 6, after V lost 6 bases and J lost 6 bases. Germline loops: CDR1 SEHNR, CDR2 FQNEAQ (reference sequence). This chain's CDR3 is CASSSRTSVNEQFF. DNA of the CDR3: TGTGCCAGCAGTTCCAGGACTAGCGTCAATGAGCAGTTCTTC. Variable domain in full (rest from reference TRBV7-9 and TRBJ2-1): DTGVSQNPRHKITKRGQNVTFRCDPISEHNRLYWYRQTLGQGPEFLTYFQNEAQLEKSRLLSDRFSAERPKGSFSTLEIQRTEQGDSAMYLCASSSRTSVNEQFFGPGTRLTVL.

The V and J genes are TRBV7-9 and TRBJ1-2, with a possible D match to TRBD1 (5 bases). The length of the CDR3 is 13 residues. The germline V and J ends were trimmed by 4 bases and 6 bases, with 12 bases remaining between them. Germline values: CDR1 SEHNR, CDR2 FQNEAQ (reference sequence). The CDR3 DNA sequence: TGTGCCAGCAGCTCCGACCTGGACAATGGCTACACCTTC. As protein: CASSSDLDNGYTF.

J is TRBJ2-1 and V is TRBV29-1; D is perhaps TRBD2 (6 bases). V dropped 6 bases and J dropped 0 bases, with 12 bases sitting between them. Looked up from germline, CDR1 is SQVTM and CDR2 is ANQGSEA. There are 14 residues in the CDR3. CDR3 in DNA: TGCAGCGTAGGTGCGGGGAGCTCCTACAATGAGCAGTTCTTC. It is translated as CSVGAGSSYNEQFF.

J is TRBJ2-1 and V is TRBV12-3 or TRBV12-4; 13 bases align to TRBD2. The CDR3 consists of 14 residues. V was pared by 6 bases and J by 11 bases, with 7 bases of the junction left unmatched. CDR3 amino acids: CASRPPGLAGKQFF. CDR3 bases: TGTGCCAGCAGGCCACCGGGACTAGCGGGAAAGCAGTTCTTC.

There are many counts of this clonotype. V and J are TRBV12-3 or TRBV12-4 and TRBJ1-1, with 9 bases identical to TRBD1. CDR3 length equals 14 residues. With V trimmed by 7 bases and J by 5 bases, 8 bases remained unmatched. DNA for the CDR3: TGTGCCAGCACCACGGGACAGGGTGATACTGAAGCTTTCTTT. Translated, it gives CASTTGQGDTEAFF.

This clonotype was seen more than once but under ten times. This chain connects TRBV20-1 to TRBJ1-2; 8 nucleotides match TRBD1. J gave up 8 bases and V 0 bases, and 2 bases lay outside the gene matches. From germline, CDR1 is DFQATT and CDR2 SNEGSKA (reference sequence). There are 12 residues in the CDR3. CDR3 protein: CSARETGDGYTF. The DNA for the CDR3 is TGCAGTGCTAGAGAGACAGGGGACGGCTACACCTTC.

This clonotype was seen a handful of times. J is TRBJ1-1 and V is TRBV29-1; TRBD1 aligns across 8 bases. CDR3 length: 13 amino acids. From germline, CDR1 is SQVTM and CDR2 ANQGSEA. Losses at the gene ends were 4 bases for V and 1 base for J; bases not matched to a gene: 2. The CDR3 reads CSVAGQANTEAFF. The DNA of the CDR3 is TGCAGCGTTGCGGGACAGGCGAACACTGAAGCTTTCTTT. Supplemented by reference TRBV29-1 and TRBJ1-1, the full variable domain reads SAVISQKPSRDICQRGTSLTIQCQVDSQVTMMFWYRQQPGQSLTLIATANQGSEATYESGFVIDKFPISRPNLTFSTLTVSNMSPEDSSIYLCSVAGQANTEAFFGQGTRLTVV.

The chain uses TRBV10-3 and TRBJ2-1; perhaps TRBD2 as D (6 bases). CDR1 and CDR2 (germline): ENHRY, SYGVKD. This CDR3 is built from 15 residues. The V and J ends lost 4 bases and 7 bases respectively, with 17 bases between them. The chain's CDR3 is CAISGGAGQTNEQFF. CDR3 DNA sequence: TGTGCCATCAGTGGCGGCGCGGGGCAAACTAATGAGCAGTTCTTC.

This clonotype was recorded many times. The rearrangement joins TRBV20-1 to TRBJ2-1; maybe TRBD2 (5 bases). Trimming stripped 3 bases from V and 8 bases from J, with 5 bases between. The germline gives CDR1 DFQATT, CDR2 SNEGSKA (reference sequence). CDR3 length: 10 residues. The CDR3 loop is CSASGDEQFF. In nucleotides, the CDR3 is TGCAGTGCTAGCGGGGATGAGCAGTTCTTC.

This clonotype was detected a few times. This chain connects TRBV5-1 to TRBJ2-1; 12 nucleotides agree with TRBD2. V lost 4 bases to trimming and J lost 7 bases; unmatched junction nucleotides: 12. Looked up from germline, CDR1 is SGHRS and CDR2 is YFSETQ. This CDR3 is 17 amino acids long. The CDR3 DNA reads as TGCGCCAGCAGCCCAGAACCGGCTAGCGGGAGGGGAAATGAGCAGTTCTTC. This sequence encodes CASSPEPASGRGNEQFF.

The chain links TRBV3-1 to TRBJ2-7; TRBD2 agrees at 7 bases. Germline V CDR1 and CDR2: LGHDT, YNNKEL (reference sequence). J was trimmed by 4 bases and V by 1 base; bases with no gene match: 10. CDR3 length: 16 residues. The CDR3 nucleotides are TGTGCCAGCAGCCAAGGATCTCTAGCGGCGATGTACGAGCAGTACTTC. Translated, it gives CASSQGSLAAMYEQYF.

The chain recombines TRBV3-1 with TRBJ1-2, with D possibly matching TRBD1 (5 bases). There are 16 residues in the CDR3. V was clipped by 4 bases and J by 5 bases, with 20 bases between them. Germline V lookup: CDR1 LGHDT, CDR2 YNNKEL (reference sequence). DNA of the CDR3: TGTGCCAGCAGCCTCCAGACAGTATCACAGAAGTATGGCTACACCTTC. This codes for CASSLQTVSQKYGYTF.

This clonotype has more than one count but fewer than ten. V gene TRBV3-1 combines with J gene TRBJ2-7; TRBD2 aligns across 7 bases. The CDR3 covers 15 residues. Germline trimming cut 0 bases from V and 3 bases from J; bases unmatched to any gene: 5. CDR1 LGHDT and CDR2 YNNKEL come from the germline V gene (reference sequence). CDR3 sequence: CASSQEPAGYYEQYF. In nucleotides, the CDR3 is TGTGCCAGCAGCCAAGAGCCAGCGGGGTACTACGAGCAGTACTTC.

This clonotype was detected a few times. The gene calls are TRBV10-3 and TRBJ1-3; D is unresolved. The CDR3 is 15 amino acids. V was pared by 2 bases and J by 0 bases, with 8 bases between. Germline V gene sequence: CDR1 ENHRY, CDR2 SYGVKD. The CDR3, as DNA: TGTGCCATCAGTGAGGGACGGCTCTCTGGAAACACCATATATTTT. As protein: CAISEGRLSGNTIYF.